The 26 T cell receptor beta chains below were found in one sample sequenced in a study of cytomegalovirus exposure and HLA in healthy donors. Some clones are missing from TCRdb's copy, which holds only in-frame ones; the method was immunoSEQ multiplex PCR. The sample contains under 400,000 clones, about nine tenths of which appear only once. Material: PBMCs. These receptors all stem from a woman in her late teens or twenties in good health and CMV-seronegative.

The chain joins TRBV7-7 to TRBJ2-5; 8 positions match TRBD2. Germline V CDR1 and CDR2: SSHAT, FNYEAQ (reference sequence). Unmatched junction bases numbered 2, after V lost 1 base and J lost 1 base. The CDR3 has 15 amino acids. The CDR3 loop reads CASSLVAGSQETQYF. The DNA for the CDR3 is TGTGCCAGCAGCTTAGTAGCGGGGTCCCAAGAGACCCAGTACTTC. Full variable domain (missing parts from reference TRBV7-7 and TRBJ2-5): GAGVSQSPRYKVTKRGQDVTLRCDPISSHATLYWYQQALGQGPEFLTYFNYEAQPDKSGLPSDRFSAERPEGSISTLTIQRTEQRDSAMYRCASSLVAGSQETQYFGPGTRLLVL.

The rearrangement links TRBV28 to TRBJ2-2, with TRBD1 as a possible D gene (6 bases). Germline V gene data show CDR1 as MDHEN and CDR2 as SYDVKM. V was trimmed by 6 bases and J by 5 bases, leaving 13 bases between them. CDR3 length: 14 residues. The DNA for the CDR3 is TGTGCCAGCAGCCGCACAGGGCTGACCGGGGAGCTGTTTTTT. The encoded protein is CASSRTGLTGELFF.

This clone appeared a single time. This sequence joins TRBV28 and TRBJ1-1, with a weak D call TRBD1 (6 bases). V was trimmed by 7 bases and J by 4 bases, leaving 19 bases between them. The CDR3 runs to 15 residues. Per germline, CDR1 MDHEN and CDR2 SYDVKM. This CDR3 reads CASIQGGGGRTEAFF. In nucleotides, the CDR3 is TGTGCCAGCATCCAAGGGGGGGGAGGGCGCACTGAAGCTTTCTTT.

This chain uses TRBV27 with TRBJ2-7; no definite D call. Germline CDR1 reads MNHEY; CDR2 reads SMNVEV (reference sequence). The ends were cut back, 1 base at V and 0 bases at J, with 10 bases in the middle. The CDR3 spans 15 residues. This chain's CDR3 is CASSLFGSNSYEQYF. The CDR3 DNA follows: TGTGCCAGCAGTTTATTTGGCTCAAACTCCTACGAGCAGTACTTC.

V is TRBV27 and J is TRBJ2-7; D gene ambiguous. Per the germline V gene, CDR1 is MNHEY and CDR2 is SMNVEV (reference sequence). V was pared by 2 bases and J by 9 bases, with 8 bases between. CDR3 size: 11 residues. The DNA of the CDR3 is TGTGCCAGCAGTTTAATTATCGGGCAGTACTTC. Protein sequence: CASSLIIGQYF.

The chain has TRBV5-4 and TRBJ2-7; 14 bases are a match to TRBD2. The CDR3 totals 16 residues. CDR1 and CDR2 from the germline V gene are SGHNT and YYREEE (reference sequence). V trimming: 4 bases; J trimming: 4 bases; junction bases outside the gene matches: 7. The CDR3 loop is CASSQGTSGRLYEQYF. For the CDR3, the DNA is TGTGCCAGCAGCCAAGGGACTAGCGGGAGACTTTACGAGCAGTACTTC. The whole variable domain, filled in from reference TRBV5-4 and TRBJ2-7, reads ETGVTQSPTHLIKTRGQQVTLRCSSQSGHNTVSWYQQALGQGPQFIFQYYREEENGRGNFPPRFSGLQFPNYSSELNVNALELDDSALYLCASSQGTSGRLYEQYFGPGTRLTVT.

The rearrangement joins TRBV7-2 to TRBJ1-1; D ambiguous. The CDR3 contains 13 residues. Trimming left V 6 bases short and J 0 bases short, with 8 bases between. CDR1 and CDR2 (germline): SGHTA, FQGNSA. CDR3 residues: CASRRELNTEAFF. As DNA, the CDR3 is TGTGCCAGCAGGAGGGAACTGAACACTGAAGCTTTCTTT.

The chain joins TRBV4-1 to TRBJ1-5; perhaps TRBD1 as D (5 bases). In germline, CDR1 is MGHRA, CDR2 YSYEKL. This CDR3 comprises 20 residues. V lost 2 bases, J lost 4 bases, and 27 bases lay in between. Written as DNA, the CDR3 is TGCGCCAGCAGCCAATTCGTTTCCCCCAGGGAAAAGGGGTTAAATCAGCCCCAGCATTTT. Its protein is CASSQFVSPREKGLNQPQHF.

The chain carries TRBV2 and TRBJ2-3; D is uncertain. Germline CDR1 is SNHLY and CDR2 is FYNNEI. V shed 4 bases and J shed 4 bases, with 12 bases lying between them. The CDR3 extends over 14 amino acids. CDR3 bases: TGTGCCAGCAGTGTTAGGAGCTTCGCAGATACGCAGTATTTT. Translated: CASSVRSFADTQYF. Full variable domain (missing parts from reference TRBV2 and TRBJ2-3): EPEVTQTPSHQVTQMGQEVILRCVPISNHLYFYWYRQILGQKVEFLVSFYNNEISEKSEIFDDQFSVERPDGSNFTLKIRSTKLEDSAMYFCASSVRSFADTQYFGPGTRLTVL.

The chain is built from TRBV19 and TRBJ1-2, with D perhaps matching TRBD1 (6 bases). Trimming removed 7 bases at V and 4 bases at J, with 28 bases between. Germline CDR1 reads LNHDA; CDR2 reads SQIVND (reference sequence). The CDR3 covers 18 residues. The DNA of the CDR3 is TGTGCCAGTACCTTTCTCCGAGGGGGACAACTTTCGAGCTATGGCTACACCTTC. This encodes CASTFLRGGQLSSYGYTF.

V usage is TRBV10-3 and J usage is TRBJ1-1; TRBD1 matches 8 bases. The CDR3 is made up of 15 amino acids. Germline values: CDR1 ENHRY, CDR2 SYGVKD. Trimming removed 2 bases from V and 0 bases from J; junction bases left unmatched: 2. DNA for the CDR3: TGTGCCATCAGTGAGGAGACAGGGGTGAACACTGAAGCTTTCTTT. Its protein product is CAISEETGVNTEAFF.

The chain combines TRBV9 with TRBJ1-3; possible D gene TRBD1, 6 bases. V was shortened by 3 bases and J by 3 bases, with 16 bases between the two germline ends. Germline assignment: CDR1 SGDLS and CDR2 YYNGEE. The CDR3 extends over 16 amino acids. The CDR3 protein is CASSASRGFGGNTIYF. The CDR3, as DNA: TGTGCCAGCAGCGCTAGTAGGGGGTTTGGTGGAAACACCATATATTTT.

The rearrangement links TRBV7-9 to TRBJ1-1; D is perhaps TRBD1 (5 bases). V lost 4 bases and J 4 bases, leaving 13 bases between the germline ends. Per germline, CDR1 SEHNR and CDR2 FQNEAQ (reference sequence). The CDR3 consists of 14 residues. The CDR3, as DNA: TGTGCCAGCAGCTCCCTCTATAGGGGCACTGAAGCTTTCTTT. Translating it yields CASSSLYRGTEAFF.

This chain joins TRBV5-1 and TRBJ1-2; possible D gene TRBD1, 6 bases. This CDR3 is 14 amino acids long. Germline V lookup: CDR1 SGHRS, CDR2 YFSETQ. Trimming cost V 4 bases and J 1 base, with 11 bases left between them. CDR3 residues: CASSDRTVNYGYTF. In DNA, the CDR3 is TGCGCCAGCAGCGACCGGACAGTTAACTATGGCTACACCTTC.

This sequence joins TRBV30 and TRBJ1-1; 9 bases agree with TRBD1. This CDR3 is 16 amino acids long. Germline V gene sequence: CDR1 GTSNPN, CDR2 SVGIG (reference sequence). J gave up 4 bases and V 0 bases, and 9 bases lay outside the gene matches. The DNA for the CDR3 is TGTGCCTGGAGTGTACAGGGGGCAGGCGTGGGCACTGAAGCTTTCTTT. As protein: CAWSVQGAGVGTEAFF.

The V gene is TRBV5-6, the J gene TRBJ2-3, with 7 bases aligning to TRBD2. After removal of 0 bases from V and 4 bases from J, the junction contained 2 bases not matched to a gene. The CDR3 runs to 14 residues. The V gene's germline CDR1 is SGHDT and CDR2 YYEEEE. CDR3: CASSLAGGADTQYF. Here the CDR3 DNA reads TGTGCCAGCAGCTTGGCTGGGGGGGCAGATACGCAGTATTTT.

Only one count was recorded for this clone. The CDR3 DNA sequence: TGTGCCAGCAGCCCACTCAGGGAGGTGAACACTGAAGCTTTCTTT. Translated: CASSPLREVNTEAFF. The rearrangement links TRBV27 to TRBJ1-1; tentatively, D is TRBD1 (5 bases). Deletions cut 6 bases from V and 0 bases from J, with 14 bases between. CDR3 length: 15 amino acids. Germline V lookup: CDR1 MNHEY, CDR2 SMNVEV (reference sequence).

This clone has a handful of counts. This chain links TRBV7-2 with TRBJ1-4, with 8 bases matching TRBD1. This CDR3 spans 14 amino acids. CDR1 is SGHTA, CDR2 FQGNSA, per germline. V shed 5 bases and J 2 bases; nucleotides not matched to a gene: 1. CDR3 region: CASSRQGTNEKLFF. CDR3 DNA sequence: TGTGCCAGCAGCCGACAGGGGACTAATGAAAAACTGTTTTTT.

The genes are TRBV6-4 and TRBJ2-1; TRBD2 matches at 8 bases. The CDR3 is 15 residues long. From germline, CDR1 is MRHNA and CDR2 SNTAGT. V was clipped by 3 bases and J by 10 bases; unmatched bases: 11. The CDR3 loop is CASSEVAGSSQEQFF. CDR3 nucleotides: TGTGCCAGCAGTGAAGTAGCGGGGAGCTCACAAGAGCAGTTCTTC.

This sequence joins TRBV30 and TRBJ1-3; no definite D call. The CDR3 spans 12 residues. Looked up from germline, CDR1 is GTSNPN and CDR2 is SVGIG (reference sequence). V was clipped by 4 bases and J by 4 bases, with 8 bases between them. The CDR3: CAWTYGGNTIYF. The CDR3 coding sequence is TGTGCCTGGACCTACGGGGGAAACACCATATATTTT.

V gene TRBV2 combines with J gene TRBJ2-3; 15 bases align to TRBD2. In germline, CDR1 is SNHLY, CDR2 FYNNEI. The CDR3 sequence is 14 residues long. V shed 8 bases, J shed 6 bases, and the junction held 3 bases outside the gene matches. The CDR3 DNA follows: TGTGCCAGCCGGACTAGCGGGAGGGGGGATACGCAGTATTTT. This encodes CASRTSGRGDTQYF.

This chain joins TRBV6-6 and TRBJ1-2; 8 positions agree with TRBD1. The CDR3 has 16 residues. V lost 2 bases and J lost 8; bases outside the gene matches: 13. Germline values: CDR1 MNHNY, CDR2 SVGAGI (reference sequence). CDR3 DNA: TGTGCCAGCAGTTACCATAAACCCCAGGGGGCCAGGGGCTACACCTTC. This gives the protein CASSYHKPQGARGYTF.

The chain combines TRBV27 with TRBJ2-1, with 7 bases that match TRBD2. There are 14 residues in the CDR3. In germline, CDR1 is MNHEY, CDR2 SMNVEV (reference sequence). The ends lost 2 bases at V and 9 bases at J; junction bases unmatched: 7. In DNA form, the CDR3 reads TGTGCCAGCAGTTTAGGCGGGAGAGTTGGTGAGCAGTTCTTC. This codes for CASSLGGRVGEQFF.

The CDR3 spells CAMSSDRGMEEQYF. CDR3 DNA sequence: TGTGCTATGAGCTCGGACAGGGGAATGGAAGAGCAGTACTTC. The rearrangement links TRBV6-1 to TRBJ2-7, with TRBD1 identical over 9 bases. The CDR3 runs 14 residues. Germline-derived CDR1 and CDR2 are MNHNS and SASEGT.

This rearrangement joins TRBV29-1 to TRBJ1-1, with D perhaps TRBD1 (6 bases). This CDR3 spans 13 amino acids. Germline assignment: CDR1 SQVTM and CDR2 ANQGSEA. With 2 bases removed from V and 1 base from J, the gap between germline ends came to 8 bases. CDR3 nucleotide sequence: TGCAGCGTTGAAAGGGGGGGGAACACTGAAGCTTTCTTT. Translation: CSVERGGNTEAFF.

V and J are TRBV30 and TRBJ2-7, with 9 bases matching TRBD2. The germline V gene has CDR1 GTSNPN and CDR2 SVGIG (reference sequence). The junction had 9 bases not matched to a gene; V was cut back by 1 base and J by 2 bases. This CDR3 has 16 amino acids. CDR3 region: CAWSGPPGGGAYEQYF. The CDR3 DNA sequence: TGTGCCTGGAGTGGGCCCCCGGGCGGGGGGGCCTACGAGCAGTACTTC.